Following are 13 T cell receptor beta chains from one sample sequenced in a study of cytomegalovirus exposure and HLA in healthy donors. Profiling relied on immunoSEQ multiplex PCR, and the TCRdb table lists in-frame clones only, not all of them. This sample has about 190,000 clones, with about 82% found just once. The sample was PBMCs. The source of these receptors is a young woman in good health and CMV-seronegative.

The rearrangement joins TRBV7-2 to TRBJ1-3; possibly TRBD1 for D (5 bases). CDR1 is SGHTA and CDR2 is FQGNSA in the germline V gene. The CDR3 consists of 16 residues. Trimming took 5 bases from V and 0 from J, leaving 14 bases between them. The CDR3 DNA is TGTGCCAGCAGCCCTCAGAAGGGGCACTCTGGAAACACCATATATTTT. It encodes CASSPQKGHSGNTIYF.

The chain has TRBV5-1 and TRBJ2-7; 11 bases map to TRBD1. Germline-derived CDR1 and CDR2 are SGHRS and YFSETQ. After removal of 4 bases from V and 2 bases from J, the junction contained 5 bases not matched to a gene. The CDR3 spans 15 residues. The CDR3 DNA sequence: TGCGCCAGCAGCGGTGGGACAGGGGGACCCTACGAGCAGTACTTC. Its protein is CASSGGTGGPYEQYF.

A single count supports this clone. CDR3 region: CASSLVSVLGVGETQYF. CDR3 coding DNA: TGTGCCAGCAGCTTGGTGTCAGTGTTGGGAGTTGGGGAGACCCAGTACTTC. The chain carries TRBV5-6 and TRBJ2-5; weak D call: TRBD2 (5 bases). Trimming took off 0 bases at V and 5 bases at J, with 20 bases between the two ends. The CDR3 is 17 residues long. Per germline, CDR1 SGHDT and CDR2 YYEEEE.

This clone was observed a handful of times. The rearrangement joins TRBV5-1 to TRBJ1-5, with 7 positions matching TRBD1. The CDR3 covers 15 residues. From germline, CDR1 is SGHRS and CDR2 YFSETQ. J was trimmed by 0 bases and V by 4 bases; bases with no gene match: 4. DNA for the CDR3: TGCGCCAGCAGCCCTGGGACAGTTAGCAATCAGCCCCAGCATTTT. Its protein product is CASSPGTVSNQPQHF.

The chain carries TRBV25-1 and TRBJ2-7, with 7 bases identical to TRBD1. V dropped 4 bases and J dropped 7; count of bases not matched to a gene: 7. In germline, CDR1 is MGHDK, CDR2 SYGVNS. The CDR3 runs 13 residues. The CDR3 is CASSVRGLREQYF. In DNA form, the CDR3 reads TGTGCCAGCAGTGTTAGGGGGCTGAGGGAGCAGTACTTC.

The chain couples TRBV5-8 to TRBJ1-5, with a weak D call TRBD1 (6 bases). V lost 4 bases and J lost 1, with 12 bases in between. The CDR3 totals 15 residues. The germline V gene has CDR1 SGHTS and CDR2 YDEGEE. As DNA, the CDR3 is TGTGCCAGCAGCCAGGGGACGATGAGCAATCAGCCCCAGCATTTT. Its protein is CASSQGTMSNQPQHF.

This sequence joins TRBV18 and TRBJ1-6; TRBD1 matches at 7 bases. This CDR3 region has 15 residues. Trimming at V came to 4 bases and at J to 5 bases, leaving 5 bases not matched to a gene. Germline CDR1 reads KGHSH; CDR2 reads LQKENI. CDR3 loop: CASSQQTGNNSPLHF. CDR3 DNA: TGTGCCAGCTCACAACAGACAGGGAATAATTCACCCCTCCACTTT.

This chain uses TRBV6-5 with TRBJ1-2; a possible D gene is TRBD1 (5 bases). The CDR3 loop spans 13 amino acids. Trimming pared 0 bases from V and 8 bases from J, leaving 10 bases between. Germline CDR1 and CDR2: MNHEY and SVGAGI. The CDR3 protein is CASSYSGVSGYTF. DNA of the CDR3: TGTGCCAGCAGTTACTCAGGGGTGAGCGGCTACACCTTC.

In the case of this clone: The sample holds other DNA sequences that translate to the same CDR3. J is TRBJ1-2 and V is TRBV18; D unresolved. Trimming removed 2 bases at V and 5 bases at J, with 6 bases between. CDR1 is KGHSH, CDR2 LQKENI, per germline. The CDR3 consists of 12 residues. In nucleotides, the CDR3 is TGTGCCAGCTCACCAGAGGGATATGGCTACACCTTC. Translation gives CASSPEGYGYTF.

This clone was seen only once. The V gene is TRBV5-4, the J gene TRBJ1-2; 7 bases are a match to TRBD1. The CDR3 is 13 amino acids. The V gene end was trimmed by 0 bases and the J gene end by 5 bases; junction bases not matched to a gene: 1. In germline, CDR1 is SGHNT, CDR2 YYREEE (reference sequence). The DNA for the CDR3 is TGTGCCAGCAGCTTGGACAGGGGTTATGGCTACACCTTC. Protein product: CASSLDRGYGYTF.

This clone was detected once. The V and J genes are TRBV7-9 and TRBJ1-1; the D gene is possibly TRBD1 (6 bases). The length of the CDR3 is 11 residues. Trimming removed 5 bases at V and 8 bases at J, with 9 bases between. Looked up from germline, CDR1 is SEHNR and CDR2 is FQNEAQ (reference sequence). CDR3 amino acids: CASSGDREAFF. Here the CDR3 DNA reads TGTGCCAGCAGCGGAGACAGGGAAGCTTTCTTT.

DNA for the CDR3: TGCACCAGCAGCGAGAGGGCTGGGAAAAACATTCAGTACTTC. Translating it yields CTSSERAGKNIQYF. The chain combines TRBV1 with TRBJ2-4; the DNA was not compared with TRBD2, the D call given in the table. TRBV1 is labeled a pseudogene. The CDR3 runs to 14 residues.

This chain links TRBV19 with TRBJ1-2; D unclear. V dropped 5 bases and J dropped 1 base, with 14 bases sitting between them. Germline-derived CDR1 and CDR2 are LNHDA and SQIVND (reference sequence). The length of the CDR3 is 15 residues. CDR3 sequence reads: CASSPLGGVNYGYTF. CDR3 nucleotides: TGTGCCAGTAGTCCCCTCGGAGGAGTTAACTATGGCTACACCTTC.